The 19 T cell receptor beta chains below all came from one sample that was sequenced in a study of cytomegalovirus exposure and HLA in healthy donors. Both 60 Vbeta primers and 13 Jbeta primers went into the PCR. This table comes from immunoSEQ multiplex PCR, and its TCRdb copy is limited to in-frame clones, with some not included. The sample lists approximately 140,000 clones; roughly 80% were seen once. The sequencing sample was made of PBMCs. The receptor source for this set is a boy younger than 18 in good health and CMV-seronegative.

The chain employs TRBV5-6 and TRBJ2-7, with 7 nucleotides matching TRBD1. Unmatched junction bases numbered 2, after V lost 4 bases and J lost 1 base. This CDR3 is 13 amino acids long. Per germline, CDR1 SGHDT and CDR2 YYEEEE. CDR3 region: CASSGGQSYEQYF. The DNA of the CDR3 is TGTGCCAGCAGCGGGGGACAGTCCTACGAGCAGTACTTC.

The chain has TRBV30 and TRBJ1-5, with D possibly matching TRBD1 (5 bases). Trimming removed 4 bases from V and 0 bases from J, with 7 bases in between. This CDR3 is built from 13 residues. Germline assignment: CDR1 GTSNPN and CDR2 SVGIG (reference sequence). As DNA, the CDR3 is TGTGCCTGGAATCAGGGTAGCAATCAGCCCCAGCATTTT. As protein: CAWNQGSNQPQHF.

The V gene is TRBV27, the J gene TRBJ2-1, with D possibly TRBD2 on 5 matching bases. V was clipped by 2 bases and J by 4 bases, with 12 bases between them. CDR1 is MNHEY, CDR2 SMNVEV, per germline (reference sequence). The CDR3 loop spans 15 amino acids. This chain's CDR3 is CASSLQFEGYNEQFF. The CDR3 coding sequence is TGTGCCAGCAGTTTACAATTCGAGGGATACAATGAGCAGTTCTTC.

The CDR3 coding sequence is TGTGCCAGCAGCTCTGGACAGGGCGCCGGGGGCTACACCTTC. It is translated as CASSSGQGAGGYTF. The rearrangement links TRBV11-2 to TRBJ1-2; TRBD1 matches at 8 bases. This CDR3 spans 14 amino acids. Trimming removed 4 bases from V and 8 bases from J; junction bases left unmatched: 9. Germline V gene data show CDR1 as SGHAT and CDR2 as FQNNGV. Combining the CDR3 with reference TRBV11-2 and TRBJ1-2 gives the whole variable domain EAGVAQSPRYKIIEKRQSVAFWCNPISGHATLYWYQQILGQGPKLLIQFQNNGVVDDSQLPKDRFSAERLKGVDSTLKIQPAKLEDSAVYLCASSSGQGAGGYTFGSGTRLTVV.

The chain recombines TRBV7-2 with TRBJ1-1; D remains ambiguous. The CDR3 spans 14 residues. The V gene lost 5 bases and the J gene lost 2 bases, with 12 bases spanning the gap. Germline CDR1 SGHTA, CDR2 FQGNSA. CDR3 sequence reads: CASSAMRGNTEAFF. The CDR3 bases are TGTGCCAGCAGCGCAATGCGGGGTAACACTGAAGCTTTCTTT.

V gene TRBV7-2 combines with J gene TRBJ1-5; D is possibly TRBD1 (5 bases). This CDR3 is built from 15 residues. Germline V gives CDR1 SGHTA, CDR2 FQGNSA. Trimming removed 2 bases from V and 2 bases from J, with 10 bases in between. DNA of the CDR3: TGTGCCAGCAGCTTATCAGGGTTTGGCAATCAGCCCCAGCATTTT. Amino acids: CASSLSGFGNQPQHF.

The gene calls are TRBV6-6 and TRBJ2-1; no firm D call. Germline CDR1 is MNHNY and CDR2 is SVGAGI (reference sequence). Between the trimmed V and J ends, which lost 5 bases and 9 bases, there was a span of 14 bases. The CDR3 is 13 amino acids. The CDR3 region has the DNA TGTGCCAGCAGTGTGGCCCTTATTGCTGAGCAGTTCTTC. Translated, it gives CASSVALIAEQFF.

V gene TRBV6-5 combines with J gene TRBJ2-7; 9 bases are a match to TRBD2. V trimming: 8 bases; J trimming: 2 bases; junction bases outside the gene matches: 10. Per germline, CDR1 MNHEY and CDR2 SVGAGI. There are 15 residues in the CDR3. In DNA, the CDR3 is TGTGCCAGCGGAAGCACTAGCGGGCTCACCTACGAGCAGTACTTC. As protein: CASGSTSGLTYEQYF.

This clone was observed once. J is TRBJ2-2 and V is TRBV2, with D perhaps TRBD2 (10 bases). From germline, CDR1 is SNHLY and CDR2 FYNNEI. V gave up 8 bases and J gave up 1 base, with 29 bases separating them. The CDR3 extends over 20 amino acids. The CDR3: CASDHRGPTIAGGNTGELFF. Written as DNA, the CDR3 is TGTGCCAGCGACCACAGGGGGCCCACAATAGCGGGAGGGAACACCGGGGAGCTGTTTTTT.

The V gene is TRBV19, the J gene TRBJ2-1, with 8 bases aligning to TRBD2. This CDR3 region has 13 residues. Trimming removed 1 base from V and 7 bases from J; junction bases left unmatched: 0. Germline V gene lookup returns CDR1 LNHDA and CDR2 SQIVND (reference sequence). CDR3 protein: CASSIVAGNEQFF. CDR3 nucleotides: TGTGCCAGTAGTATAGTAGCGGGGAATGAGCAGTTCTTC. Together with reference TRBV19 and TRBJ2-1, the CDR3 gives the full variable domain: DGGITQSPKYLFRKEGQNVTLSCEQNLNHDAMYWYRQDPGQGLRLIYYSQIVNDFQKGDIAEGYSVSREKKESFPLTVTSAQKNPTAFYLCASSIVAGNEQFFGPGTRLTVL.

V and J are TRBV4-1 and TRBJ1-4; the D is unclear. The germline gives CDR1 MGHRA, CDR2 YSYEKL. Trimming shortened V by 6 bases and J by 8 bases, and 13 bases separated the two germline ends. The CDR3 contains 13 residues. CDR3 loop: CASSRLHGEKLFF. CDR3 bases: TGCGCCAGCAGTCGACTTCATGGAGAAAAACTGTTTTTT.

The sample holds a few counts of this clone. The chain recombines TRBV29-1 with TRBJ2-1; 7 bases are a match to TRBD1. With V trimmed by 2 bases and J by 4 bases, 2 bases remained unmatched. The CDR3 spans 13 residues. Germline assignment: CDR1 SQVTM and CDR2 ANQGSEA. The CDR3 DNA reads as TGCAGCGTTGAAAGACAGGGTTACAATGAGCAGTTCTTC. Amino acid sequence: CSVERQGYNEQFF.

This rearrangement joins TRBV11-3 to TRBJ2-7, with 8 bases identical to TRBD2. Germline assignment: CDR1 SGHNT and CDR2 YENEEA. Losses at the gene ends were 5 bases for V and 6 bases for J; bases not matched to a gene: 6. The CDR3 is 13 residues long. CDR3 residues: CASSIHRGGEQYF. As DNA, the CDR3 is TGTGCCAGCAGCATCCATCGGGGGGGCGAGCAGTACTTC.

This clone occurred a few times. This rearrangement joins TRBV4-1 to TRBJ2-7; 10 bases fit TRBD2. V shed 0 bases and J 7 bases; nucleotides not matched to a gene: 3. CDR3 length: 14 residues. Germline CDR1 MGHRA, CDR2 YSYEKL. The CDR3 coding sequence is TGCGCCAGCAGCCAAGATTTAGCGGGAGGAGAGCAGTACTTC. This sequence encodes CASSQDLAGGEQYF.

The CDR3 region has the DNA TGTGCCAGCAGTTACGGCGCCAGGGAGGATCAGCCCCAGCATTTT. Its protein is CASSYGAREDQPQHF. The rearrangement links TRBV6-6 to TRBJ1-5, with TRBD1 as a possible D gene (5 bases). V was shortened by 2 bases and J by 5 bases, with 13 bases between the two germline ends. CDR1 is MNHNY, CDR2 SVGAGI, per germline (reference sequence). The CDR3 has 15 residues.

This chain links TRBV6-5 with TRBJ1-3; maybe TRBD1 (5 bases). V gave up 5 bases and J gave up 3 bases, with 11 bases separating them. This CDR3 contains 14 residues. Germline V CDR1 and CDR2: MNHEY, SVGAGI. The CDR3 nucleotides are TGTGCCAGCAGTACGGGGGGAATTGGAAACACCATATATTTT. Translating gives CASSTGGIGNTIYF.

This rearrangement joins TRBV5-4 to TRBJ2-7, with a tentative D call TRBD1 (5 bases). This CDR3 region has 12 residues. Trimming removed 4 bases from V and 4 bases from J, with 9 bases in between. The germline V gene encodes CDR1 SGHNT and CDR2 YYREEE (reference sequence). CDR3 sequence (DNA): TGTGCCAGCAGCATCTCAGGGTACGAGCAGTACTTC. It translates to CASSISGYEQYF.

The CDR3 sequence is CASSFELDRGTDSWEKLFF. CDR3 sequence (DNA): TGCGCCAGCAGTTTCGAGTTGGACAGGGGAACGGATTCGTGGGAAAAACTGTTTTTT. The chain uses TRBV5-1 and TRBJ1-4; the match to TRBD1 covers 9 bases. The CDR3 sequence is 19 residues long. CDR1 and CDR2 from the germline V gene are SGHRS and YFSETQ. Unmatched junction bases numbered 22, after V lost 5 bases and J lost 8 bases. Filled out from reference TRBV5-1 and TRBJ1-4, the complete variable domain reads KAGVTQTPRYLIKTRGQQVTLSCSPISGHRSVSWYQQTPGQGLQFLFEYFSETQRNKGNFPGRFSGRQFSNSRSEMNVSTLELGDSALYLCASSFELDRGTDSWEKLFFGSGTQLSVL.

This rearrangement joins TRBV29-1 to TRBJ2-7, with D possibly TRBD2 on 6 matching bases. Germline-derived CDR1 and CDR2 are SQVTM and ANQGSEA. This CDR3 comprises 11 residues. V dropped 6 bases and J dropped 6 bases, with 12 bases sitting between them. CDR3 nucleotides: TGCAGCGTCCCTCGGGGGAGCGAGCAGTACTTC. Translated: CSVPRGSEQYF.